These 21 T cell receptor beta chains originate from one sample sequenced in a study of T cells expressing NK-cell markers. No DNA is given; TCRdb re-called the 5' RACE reads and lists each CDR3 protein once. This sample's clone table lists roughly 430,000 distinct CDR3 sequences. Specimen: blood T cells: a sorted CD56 or NKG2C T cell subset, CD4+ or CD8+ T cells, or bulk PBMC T cells (not recorded which). All receptors come from a woman between 18 and 70 years old in good health.

This sequence joins TRBV27 and TRBJ1-6. This CDR3 contains 16 residues. The germline V gene encodes CDR1 MNHEY and CDR2 SMNVEV (reference sequence). CDR3 sequence reads: CASSLLRGGGESPLHF.

The gene calls are TRBV7-8 and TRBJ2-7; TCRdb's D gene call, TRBD1, goes unchecked for lack of DNA. In germline, CDR1 is SGHVS, CDR2 FQNEAQ. The CDR3 consists of 15 residues. CDR3 in amino acids: CASSTPGTDSYEQYF.

V and J are TRBV20-1 and TRBJ2-5; without DNA, the TCRdb call of TRBD1 cannot be checked. The CDR3 is 15 residues long. Germline CDR1 reads DFQATT; CDR2 reads SNEGSKA (reference sequence). CDR3 residues: CSARDLRQAEETQYF.

The chain is built from TRBV4-3 and TRBJ1-4. Per germline, CDR1 LGHNA and CDR2 YSLEER. CDR3 length: 14 amino acids. The CDR3 loop reads CASSQDPADEKLFF.

V usage is TRBV9 and J usage is TRBJ2-1; the D call from TCRdb, TRBD1, cannot be confirmed without DNA. The CDR3 has 15 residues. The germline V gene encodes CDR1 SGDLS and CDR2 YYNGEE. The CDR3 is CASSARTANYNEQFF.

V usage is TRBV12-3 or TRBV12-4 and J usage is TRBJ2-1; TCRdb lists TRBD2, though no DNA is available to test this call. The CDR3 is 14 residues long. CDR3 amino acids: CASRSGLAGDEQFF.

This chain connects TRBV6-5 to TRBJ2-7; TCRdb's D gene call, TRBD1, goes unchecked for lack of DNA. The CDR3 loop spans 14 amino acids. From germline, CDR1 is MNHEY and CDR2 SVGAGI. The CDR3 region is CASSSAGPSYEQYF.

This sequence joins TRBV6-2 or TRBV6-3 and TRBJ1-2; TCRdb selects TRBD1, and the lack of DNA leaves this call unchecked. This CDR3 is 14 amino acids long. Per germline, CDR1 MNHEY and CDR2 SVGEGT. CDR3 sequence: CASSYEDRVYGYTF.

CDR3 amino acids: CASRPLDRKAETQYF. This sequence joins TRBV6-2 or TRBV6-3 and TRBJ2-5; without DNA, the TCRdb call of TRBD1 cannot be checked. Germline loops: CDR1 MNHEY, CDR2 SVGEGT. CDR3 length: 15 amino acids.

CDR3 loop: CSASGEVNTGELFF. This chain links TRBV20-1 with TRBJ2-2; absent DNA, TCRdb's TRBD1 call cannot be checked. This CDR3 is 14 amino acids long. Germline V gene data show CDR1 as DFQATT and CDR2 as SNEGSKA (reference sequence).

V and J are TRBV6-5 and TRBJ2-3. The CDR3 is 14 residues long. CDR1 is MNHEY and CDR2 is SVGAGI in the germline V gene. CDR3: CASSYAGEADTQYF.

This clonotype is classed as medium-sized (0.01 to 0.1%) by frequency. V is TRBV7-6 and J is TRBJ2-2; as DNA is missing, the TRBD1 call by TCRdb cannot be tested. Germline assignment: CDR1 SGHVS and CDR2 FNYEAQ. The CDR3 is 16 residues long. This CDR3 is CASSPSDRAIGGELFF.

The V and J genes are TRBV29-1 and TRBJ1-2; TCRdb's D gene call, TRBD1, goes unchecked for lack of DNA. Germline CDR1 is SQVTM and CDR2 is ANQGSEA. The CDR3 totals 13 residues. The CDR3 loop reads CSVRGQGDYGYTF. Based on the CDR3 plus reference TRBV29-1 and TRBJ1-2, the full variable domain is SAVISQKPSRDICQRGTSLTIQCQVDSQVTMMFWYRQQPGQSLTLIATANQGSEATYESGFVIDKFPISRPNLTFSTLTVSNMSPEDSSIYLCSVRGQGDYGYTFGSGTRLTVV.

J is TRBJ2-5 and V is TRBV7-2. In germline, CDR1 is SGHTA, CDR2 FQGNSA. The CDR3 contains 14 residues. The chain's CDR3 is CASSLALYQETQYF.

The V call is TRBV7-2, the J call TRBJ1-2; as DNA is missing, the TRBD1 call by TCRdb cannot be tested. CDR1 SGHTA and CDR2 FQGNSA come from the germline V gene. This CDR3 spans 14 amino acids. The CDR3: CASSVRGRGYGYTF.

The CDR3 loop reads CASSAPHRGVNTEAFF. The chain recombines TRBV11-2 with TRBJ1-1; with no DNA, the TCRdb D assignment of TRBD1 cannot be verified. Germline V gene sequence: CDR1 SGHAT, CDR2 FQNNGV. CDR3 length equals 16 residues.

This rearrangement joins TRBV27 to TRBJ2-3. The germline V gene has CDR1 MNHEY and CDR2 SMNVEV (reference sequence). The CDR3 contains 14 residues. The CDR3 spells CASSSGDVADTQYF.

The V gene is TRBV10-3, the J gene TRBJ2-2. The CDR3 covers 13 residues. Germline V CDR1 and CDR2: ENHRY, SYGVKD. CDR3 residues: CAIREIDTGELFF.

The V gene is TRBV29-1, the J gene TRBJ2-3; no DNA is available, so the TRBD1 call from TCRdb remains unchecked. The CDR3 is made up of 14 amino acids. Germline V gene sequence: CDR1 SQVTM, CDR2 ANQGSEA. The CDR3 loop reads CSAARGQGGDTQYF.

V gene TRBV6-1 combines with J gene TRBJ2-1. The CDR3 is made up of 15 amino acids. The germline V gene encodes CDR1 MNHNS and CDR2 SASEGT. The CDR3 loop reads CASSLNFGSYNEQFF.

The chain is built from TRBV30 and TRBJ2-1; TCRdb names TRBD2, which stays unverified in the absence of DNA. The CDR3 totals 14 residues. CDR1 and CDR2 from the germline V gene are GTSNPN and SVGIG (reference sequence). CDR3 residues: CAWTMGLATHEQFF. Full variable domain (missing parts from reference TRBV30 and TRBJ2-1): SQTIHQWPATLVQPVGSPLSLECTVEGTSNPNLYWYRQAAGRGLQLLFYSVGIGQISSEVPQNLSASRPQDRQFILSSKKLLLSDSGFYLCAWTMGLATHEQFFGPGTRLTVL.